What follows describes a single T cell receptor (beta chain). The sample originates from a study of technical replicates of blood from several donors. The method was immunoSEQ multiplex PCR; TCRdb's version includes in-frame clones alone and lacks a portion of them. Of 65,000 to 85,000 clones in the sample, roughly 97% were seen once. The V and J ends lost 1 base and 7 bases, in that order; junction bases with no gene match: 7. This CDR3 is built from 16 residues. Per germline, CDR1 MGHRA and CDR2 YSYEKL. The receptor comes from a human donor in good health. V and J are TRBV4-1 and TRBJ2-1; 10 bases agree with TRBD2. Sequenced sample: T cells isolated from PBMCs. The CDR3 sequence is CASSQGSSGSLNEQFF. The DNA of the CDR3 is TGCGCCAGCAGCCAAGGTTCTAGCGGGAGTCTAAATGAGCAGTTCTTC.